What follows are 11 T cell receptor beta chains derived from one specimen sequenced in a study of blood T cell repertoires in COVID-19. The assay was immunoSEQ multiplex PCR, and TCRdb's table has in-frame clones only and misses some. The data hold 200,000 to 250,000 clones, with roughly 88% observed a single time. The sequencing sample was made of peripheral blood. The receptor source for this set is a man younger than 35 with active or convalescent COVID-19.

The rearrangement joins TRBV30 to TRBJ2-7, with 14 bases lining up with TRBD2. With 5 bases clipped from V and 5 bases from J, the junction kept 5 bases outside the gene matches. Germline lookup yields CDR1 GTSNPN and CDR2 SVGIG (reference sequence). The CDR3 spans 14 residues. In nucleotides, the CDR3 is TGTGCCTGGGAGGGACTAGCGGGAGCCGACGAGCAGTACTTC. The encoded protein is CAWEGLAGADEQYF. The entire variable domain, with the rest obtained from reference TRBV30 and TRBJ2-7, is as follows: SQTIHQWPATLVQPVGSPLSLECTVEGTSNPNLYWYRQAAGRGLQLLFYSVGIGQISSEVPQNLSASRPQDRQFILSSKKLLLSDSGFYLCAWEGLAGADEQYFGPGTRLTVT.

V is TRBV30 and J is TRBJ1-1; no clear D gene. This CDR3 contains 13 residues. Germline V lookup: CDR1 GTSNPN, CDR2 SVGIG (reference sequence). V was cut by 3 bases and J by 7 bases, with 15 bases left in between. This CDR3 reads CAWSLRDNLEAFF. Written as DNA, the CDR3 is TGTGCCTGGAGCTTACGGGATAATCTTGAAGCTTTCTTT.

The chain recombines TRBV5-6 with TRBJ1-5, with 10 bases lining up with TRBD1. Germline V gives CDR1 SGHDT, CDR2 YYEEEE. This CDR3 is built from 15 residues. V gave up 0 bases and J gave up 4 bases; unmatched junction bases: 1. The CDR3 DNA is TGTGCCAGCAGCTTGGGACAGGGGGCTAATCAGCCCCAGCATTTT. Translation gives CASSLGQGANQPQHF.

The gene calls are TRBV7-3 and TRBJ2-5; no definite D call. Germline V CDR1 and CDR2: SGHTA, FQGTGA. CDR3 length: 13 amino acids. Trimming removed 5 bases from V and 5 bases from J, with 12 bases in between. The CDR3 nucleotides are TGTGCCAGCAGCCCCCCGGGTGAGGAGACCCAGTACTTC. Encoded protein: CASSPPGEETQYF.

The rearrangement joins TRBV2 to TRBJ1-2; D perhaps matches TRBD1 (6 bases). V gave up 2 bases and J gave up 8 bases, with 15 bases separating them. CDR1 is SNHLY, CDR2 FYNNEI, per germline. The CDR3 runs to 14 residues. CDR3 loop: CASSELDSAEGYTF. CDR3 sequence (DNA): TGTGCCAGCAGTGAATTGGACAGCGCGGAGGGCTACACCTTC.

This chain links TRBV14 with TRBJ2-2; 10 bases are a match to TRBD2. Looked up from germline, CDR1 is SGHDN and CDR2 is FVKESK. The junction had 12 bases not matched to a gene; V was cut back by 4 bases and J by 4 bases. The CDR3 loop spans 18 amino acids. The CDR3 DNA reads as TGTGCCAGCAGCCGAGGCAGCGGGAGGGCCGCTACCACCGGGGAGCTGTTTTTT. The encoded protein is CASSRGSGRAATTGELFF. Supplemented by reference TRBV14 and TRBJ2-2, the full variable domain reads EAGVTQFPSHSVIEKGQTVTLRCDPISGHDNLYWYRRVMGKEIKFLLHFVKESKQDESGMPNNRFLAERTGGTYSTLKVQPAELEDSGVYFCASSRGSGRAATTGELFFGEGSRLTVL.

The chain links TRBV7-2 to TRBJ2-7; 8 nucleotides agree with TRBD1. This CDR3 is built from 14 residues. With 4 bases clipped from V and 5 bases from J, the junction kept 7 bases outside the gene matches. CDR1 and CDR2 (germline): SGHTA, FQGNSA. DNA of the CDR3: TGTGCCAGCAGCTATGCGCAGGGGGCAAACGAGCAGTACTTC. As protein: CASSYAQGANEQYF.

This clone was counted once. This rearrangement joins TRBV19 to TRBJ2-3, with D perhaps matching TRBD2 (6 bases). V lost 7 bases and J 3 bases, leaving 20 bases between the germline ends. The CDR3 is 16 amino acids. From germline, CDR1 is LNHDA and CDR2 SQIVND (reference sequence). As DNA, the CDR3 is TGTGCCAGTAAGTCAAGGGCGGGGCGAGCGACAGATACGCAGTATTTT. Residues: CASKSRAGRATDTQYF.

V is TRBV10-3 and J is TRBJ1-1; a possible D gene is TRBD1 (6 bases). Between the trimmed V and J ends, which lost 6 bases and 0 bases, there was a span of 11 bases. The CDR3 runs 14 residues. Germline CDR1 ENHRY, CDR2 SYGVKD. CDR3 region: CAIRDSRMNTEAFF. CDR3 bases: TGTGCCATCAGGGACAGTCGCATGAACACTGAAGCTTTCTTT.

The chain uses TRBV6-4 and TRBJ1-2; 7 bases match TRBD1. Germline CDR1 and CDR2: MRHNA and SNTAGT. This CDR3 comprises 13 residues. V dropped 2 bases and J dropped 8; count of bases not matched to a gene: 5. The chain's CDR3 is CASSDGPGGGYTF. As DNA, the CDR3 is TGTGCCAGCAGTGACGGACCAGGGGGAGGCTACACCTTC.

The V call is TRBV10-3, the J call TRBJ1-4; 7 positions agree with TRBD1. The germline gives CDR1 ENHRY, CDR2 SYGVKD. There are 17 residues in the CDR3. V gave up 0 bases and J gave up 0 bases; unmatched junction bases: 4. The CDR3 sequence: CAISESKGAATNEKLFF. The CDR3 DNA reads as TGTGCCATCAGTGAGTCGAAGGGGGCTGCAACTAATGAAAAACTGTTTTTT.